The T cell receptor beta chain under discussion was sequenced for a study of neurological immune-mediated disorders. Study results and caveats: HTLV-1-associated myelopathy led in TCR clonal expansion, while multiple sclerosis ranked lowest, below healthy controls.

V gave up 5 bases and J gave up 4 bases, with 14 bases separating them. This CDR3 has 15 residues. Germline V gene sequence: CDR1 SGHVS, CDR2 FNYEAQ. The time point was: longitudinal time-point 3. Unsorted libraries were prepared from 2 million PBMCs that had been stored at -80 C. This clonotype was counted at least ten times. What it binds is not known. It was by 5'RACE with 10-nucleotide random UMIs that the cDNA was made. Using its own MiXCR run on the 5' RACE reads, TCRdb lists one record per CDR3 protein. Among about 81,000 distinct CDR3 sequences listed, 3.5% to 4.5% were seen once. This receptor was taken from a woman aged 55-69 years with multiple sclerosis. Sequenced sample: PBMCs. The chain employs TRBV7-6 and TRBJ2-2, with D perhaps TRBD1 or TRBD2 (5 bases each). In DNA, the CDR3 is TGTGCCAGCAGCCTTGGGGGTCAGCGCACCGGGGAGCTGTTTTTT. It is translated as CASSLGGQRTGELFF.